Following are 10 T cell receptor beta chains from one sample sequenced in a study of blood T cell repertoires in COVID-19 (dated by TCRdb to 2019 to 2021). Library prep was done by the immunoSEQ multiplex PCR assay. TCRdb carries this immuneACCESS record with in-frame sequences only. Its versions omit some clonotypes, under half of them owing to an unresolved V gene in the studies checked, with the rest unexplained. The sample records about 130,000 clones, around 85% of which are singletons. Around 2.7% of the sample is taken by the ten largest. The sample comprised peripheral blood. The origin of the receptors is a woman of 80 years or more with acute or convalescent COVID-19.

V gene TRBV5-6 combines with J gene TRBJ1-5; perhaps TRBD1 as D (6 bases). The germline V gene encodes CDR1 SGHDT and CDR2 YYEEEE. The V gene lost 0 bases and the J gene lost 4 bases, with 11 bases spanning the gap. The CDR3 covers 15 residues. CDR3 in amino acids: CASSLAPGVNQPQHF. The CDR3 DNA sequence: TGTGCCAGCAGCTTGGCCCCAGGGGTTAATCAGCCCCAGCATTTT.

This clone was detected a few times. The V call is TRBV15, the J call TRBJ2-4, with TRBD2 matching over 10 bases. The CDR3 totals 21 residues. Germline V gene data show CDR1 as LNHNV and CDR2 as YYDKDF (reference sequence). V was pared by 0 bases and J by 1 base, with 15 bases of the junction left unmatched. The CDR3 here is CATSRETRLAGVGRAKNIQYF. Here the CDR3 DNA reads TGTGCCACCAGCAGAGAAACACGGCTAGCGGGGGTTGGTAGGGCCAAAAACATTCAGTACTTC.

The chain carries TRBV5-4 and TRBJ1-2, with no clear D. Trimming took off 4 bases at V and 0 bases at J, with 4 bases between the two ends. The CDR3 covers 12 residues. Germline values: CDR1 SGHNT, CDR2 YYREEE (reference sequence). Written as DNA, the CDR3 is TGTGCCAGCAGCCCAACTAACTATGGCTACACCTTC. Protein sequence: CASSPTNYGYTF.

The gene calls are TRBV2 and TRBJ2-5; TRBD1 agrees at 7 bases. Germline V gene lookup returns CDR1 SNHLY and CDR2 FYNNEI. This CDR3 is built from 13 residues. V was pared by 5 bases and J by 5 bases, with 5 bases of the junction left unmatched. CDR3 sequence (DNA): TGTGCCAGCAGTAGACAGGGACAGGAGACCCAGTACTTC. Protein sequence: CASSRQGQETQYF.

The chain links TRBV6-6 to TRBJ1-2, with 9 positions matching TRBD1. This CDR3 has 14 amino acids. The ends lost 4 bases at V and 4 bases at J; junction bases unmatched: 4. CDR1 is MNHNY, CDR2 SVGAGI, per germline (reference sequence). CDR3 sequence (DNA): TGTGCCAGCAGTTCGGGACAGGGCCGCTATGGCTACACCTTC. It yields the protein CASSSGQGRYGYTF.

This clone showed up just once. The V gene is TRBV24-1, the J gene TRBJ2-1; a possible D gene is TRBD1 (6 bases). Germline CDR1 is KGHDR and CDR2 is SFDVKD. This CDR3 comprises 16 residues. V lost 4 bases and J 6 bases, leaving 18 bases between the germline ends. The CDR3 here is CATSDPTGSGANEQFF. The CDR3 DNA reads as TGTGCCACCAGTGACCCAACAGGGAGTGGGGCCAATGAGCAGTTCTTC.

The chain uses TRBV5-1 and TRBJ1-1; D is unclear. Deletions cut 0 bases from V and 1 base from J, with 4 bases between. The length of the CDR3 is 13 residues. The germline CDR1 and CDR2 sequences are SGHRS and YFSETQ. CDR3 residues: CASSLVSNTEAFF. CDR3 sequence (DNA): TGCGCCAGCAGCTTGGTCTCGAACACTGAAGCTTTCTTT.

J is TRBJ2-1 and V is TRBV19; the match to TRBD2 covers 10 bases. CDR3 length: 15 residues. Germline CDR1 LNHDA, CDR2 SQIVND (reference sequence). After removal of 5 bases from V and 9 bases from J, the junction contained 10 bases not matched to a gene. The CDR3 DNA is TGTGCCAGTAGTCCCGATCTAGCGGGGGAGGGTGAGCAGTTCTTC. This gives the protein CASSPDLAGEGEQFF.

In this sample, this clone turned up once. CDR3 in DNA: TGTGCCAGCAGCCAAGGCAGGGGGAATCAGCCCCAGCATTTT. Translating gives CASSQGRGNQPQHF. The chain combines TRBV4-2 with TRBJ1-5; 7 positions agree with TRBD1. This CDR3 is built from 14 residues. From germline, CDR1 is LGHNA and CDR2 YNFKEQ. The J segment lost 4 bases and the V segment lost 1 base, leaving 1 base of the junction unmatched.

This chain uses TRBV30 with TRBJ1-5; 7 bases line up with TRBD1. The CDR3 is made up of 13 amino acids. Germline values: CDR1 GTSNPN, CDR2 SVGIG (reference sequence). Trimming took 4 bases from V and 6 from J; bases not matched to a gene: 6. The CDR3 coding sequence is TGTGCCTGGACGACAGGGACGCGTCAGCCCCAGCATTTT. Protein: CAWTTGTRQPQHF.